Listed below are T cell receptor beta chains from one sample, sequenced in a study of OX40 agonist ivuxolimab in advanced cancers. The method was immunoSEQ multiplex PCR; TCRdb's version includes in-frame clones alone and lacks a portion of them. The table shows tens of thousands of clones, with 91% occurring only once. The input for sequencing was CD4+ or CD8+ T cells sorted from blood, taken in a trial of the OX40 agonist ivuxolimab. These receptors all come from an adult with an advanced solid tumor such as melanoma, head and neck, liver or kidney cancer. The CDR3 runs from the conserved cysteine through the conserved F or W. The order of the fields is J gene, clone size, D gene, V gene, CDR3 protein, CDR3 DNA. The D gene is left open where the match is weak. Clone size is shown for a subset of rows, as once, few, many or a class of expanded clone.

TRBJ1-5,NA,TRBD1,TRBV19,CASSIQGVHQPQHF,TGTGCCAGTAGTATACAGGGGGTACATCAGCCCCAGCATTTT
TRBJ2-3,NA,NA,TRBV10-3,CAISSGGRTQADTQYF,TGTGCCATCAGTTCAGGCGGAAGGACACAGGCAGATACGCAGTATTTT
TRBJ2-7,once,NA,TRBV7-9,CASSFPHSDRQYF,TGTGCCAGCAGCTTTCCCCACTCCGACAGGCAGTACTTC
TRBJ2-1,NA,NA,TRBV11-1,CASSLGLAAHNEQFF,TGTGCCAGCAGCTTGGGGCTAGCCGCCCACAATGAGCAGTTCTTC
TRBJ2-7,NA,TRBD2,TRBV5-1,CASRTSGSYEQYF,TGCGCCAGCAGGACTAGCGGGAGTTACGAGCAGTACTTC
TRBJ2-2,NA,NA,TRBV19,CASRGPNTGELFF,TGTGCCAGTAGGGGGCCAAACACCGGGGAGCTGTTTTTT
TRBJ1-5,NA,NA,TRBV2,CASSHTEASIEPQHF,TGTGCCAGCAGCCACACCGAGGCCTCAATTGAGCCCCAGCATTTT
TRBJ2-6,NA,NA,TRBV27,CASSSGWSSGANVLTF,TGTGCCAGCTCCAGTGGATGGAGCTCTGGGGCCAACGTCCTGACTTTC
TRBJ2-7,once,NA,TRBV19,CASSRTEGKYEQYF,TGTGCCAGTAGTCGGACCGAGGGGAAGTACGAGCAGTACTTC
TRBJ2-3,NA,TRBD2,TRBV19,CASSLREAGAGDTQYF,TGTGCCAGTAGTTTAAGAGAAGCGGGAGCAGGAGATACGCAGTATTTT